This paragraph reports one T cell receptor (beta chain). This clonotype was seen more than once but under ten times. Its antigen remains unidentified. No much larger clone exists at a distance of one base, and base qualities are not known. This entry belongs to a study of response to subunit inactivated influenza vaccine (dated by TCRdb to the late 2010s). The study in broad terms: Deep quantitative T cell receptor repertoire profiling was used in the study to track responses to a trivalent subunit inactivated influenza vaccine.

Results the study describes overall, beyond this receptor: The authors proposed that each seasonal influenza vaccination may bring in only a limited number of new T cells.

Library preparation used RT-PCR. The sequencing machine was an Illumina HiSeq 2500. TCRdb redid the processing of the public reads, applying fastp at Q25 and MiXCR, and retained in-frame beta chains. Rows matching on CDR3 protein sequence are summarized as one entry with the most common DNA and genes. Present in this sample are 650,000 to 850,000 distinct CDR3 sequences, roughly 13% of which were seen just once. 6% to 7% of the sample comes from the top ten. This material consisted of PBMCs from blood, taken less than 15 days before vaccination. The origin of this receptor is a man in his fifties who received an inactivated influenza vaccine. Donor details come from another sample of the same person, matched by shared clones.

The DNA reads as follows: TGTGCCAGCAGTTCCGCCGGGGGCCCACGCGACTACGAGCAGTACTTC. The translation is CASSSAGGPRDYEQYF. The V and J genes are TRBV28 and TRBJ2-7, with the D gene possibly TRBD1 or TRBD2, each one fitting 6 bases. Taken from cysteine to phenylalanine, the CDR3 has 16 residues. Left in the record is the CDR3 DNA by itself, 48 bases read in frame from the first base. V loses 4 bases, J loses 3 bases, and the germline ends lie 19 bases apart. For CDR1 and CDR2, the germline V gene lists MDHEN and SYDVKM.